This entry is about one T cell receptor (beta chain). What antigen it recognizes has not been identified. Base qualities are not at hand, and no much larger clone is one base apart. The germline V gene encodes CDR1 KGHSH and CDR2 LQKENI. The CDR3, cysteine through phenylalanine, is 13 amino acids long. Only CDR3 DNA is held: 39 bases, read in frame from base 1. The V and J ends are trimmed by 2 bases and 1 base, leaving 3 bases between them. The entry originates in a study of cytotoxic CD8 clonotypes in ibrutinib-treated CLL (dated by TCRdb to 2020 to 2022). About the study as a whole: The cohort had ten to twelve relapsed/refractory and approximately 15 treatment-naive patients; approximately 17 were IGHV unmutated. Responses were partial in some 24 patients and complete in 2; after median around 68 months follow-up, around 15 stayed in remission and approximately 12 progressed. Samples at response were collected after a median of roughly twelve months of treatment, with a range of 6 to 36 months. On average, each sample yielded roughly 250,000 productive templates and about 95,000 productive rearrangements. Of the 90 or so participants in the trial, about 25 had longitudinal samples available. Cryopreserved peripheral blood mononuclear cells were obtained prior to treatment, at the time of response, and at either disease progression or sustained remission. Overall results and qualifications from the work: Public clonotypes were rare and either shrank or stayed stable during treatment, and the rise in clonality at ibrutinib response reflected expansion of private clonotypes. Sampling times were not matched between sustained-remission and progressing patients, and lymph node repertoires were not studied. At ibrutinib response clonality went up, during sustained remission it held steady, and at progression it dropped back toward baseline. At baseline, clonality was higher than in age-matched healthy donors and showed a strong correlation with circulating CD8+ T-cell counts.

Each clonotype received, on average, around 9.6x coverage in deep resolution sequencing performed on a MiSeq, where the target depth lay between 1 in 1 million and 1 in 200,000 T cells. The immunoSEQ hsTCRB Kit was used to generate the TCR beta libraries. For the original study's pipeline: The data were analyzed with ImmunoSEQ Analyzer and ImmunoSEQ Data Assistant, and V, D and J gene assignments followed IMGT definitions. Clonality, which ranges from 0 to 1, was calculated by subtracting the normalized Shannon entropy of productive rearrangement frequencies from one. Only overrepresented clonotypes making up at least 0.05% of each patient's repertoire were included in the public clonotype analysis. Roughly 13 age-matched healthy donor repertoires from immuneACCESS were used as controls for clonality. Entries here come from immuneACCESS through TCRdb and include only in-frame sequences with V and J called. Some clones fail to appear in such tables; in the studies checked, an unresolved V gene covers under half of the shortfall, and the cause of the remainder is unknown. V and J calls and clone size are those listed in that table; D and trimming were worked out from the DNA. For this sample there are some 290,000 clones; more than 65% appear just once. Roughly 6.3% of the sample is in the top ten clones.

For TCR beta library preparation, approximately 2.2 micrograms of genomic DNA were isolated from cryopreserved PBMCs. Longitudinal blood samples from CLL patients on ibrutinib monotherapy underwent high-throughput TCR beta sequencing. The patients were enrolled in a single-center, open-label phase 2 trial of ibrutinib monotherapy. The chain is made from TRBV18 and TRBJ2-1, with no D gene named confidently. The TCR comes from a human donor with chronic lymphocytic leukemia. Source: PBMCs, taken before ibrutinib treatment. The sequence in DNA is TGTGCCAGCTCACCAAGGTCCTACAATGAGCAGTTCTTC. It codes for CASSPRSYNEQFF.